This TCR beta chain was documented in a study of cytomegalovirus exposure and HLA in healthy donors. A multiplex PCR was run with 60 Vbeta primers and 13 Jbeta primers. Clones were sequenced by immunoSEQ multiplex PCR, and TCRdb holds only the in-frame ones, with some missing. Among under 200,000 clones, about 77% were seen once, and the ten largest hold 6% to 8%. A note on this clone: Its antigen is unidentified.

Whole-study findings and limits: DRB1 had the most TCR associations and HLA-C the fewest, a later analysis found, with rates varying by HLA locus.

The source is a male donor in good health and CMV-seropositive. Sequences were obtained from PBMCs.

In DNA form, the CDR3 reads TGTGCCAGCAGCTTGGAAGCGGCCTACTCCTACGAGCAGTACTTC. Residues: CASSLEAAYSYEQYF. The chain couples TRBV5-5 to TRBJ2-7, with a tentative D call TRBD2 (5 bases). Between the trimmed V and J ends, which lost 0 bases and 0 bases, there was a span of 10 bases. This CDR3 is built from 15 residues. Germline V gene sequence: CDR1 SGHKS, CDR2 YYEKEE (reference sequence).